The clone carrying this TCR beta chain showed up just a few times. The germline V gene has CDR1 DFQATT and CDR2 SNEGSKA (reference sequence). This CDR3 region has 15 residues. The V segment lost 3 bases and the J segment 3 bases; nucleotides outside the gene matches: 5. This record belongs to a study of T cells in Graves' hyperthyroidism and ophthalmopathy. Turning to the study itself: It was at initial diagnosis, before any treatment, that peripheral blood was collected.

TCR beta CDR3 regions were amplified from RNA. A first-round RT-PCR of the TCR CDR3 used the HTBI primer set. TCRdb re-derived calls from the multiplex PCR reads in MiXCR, one entry per CDR3 protein. The repertoire holds around 300,000 distinct CDR3 sequences, with approximately 13% as singletons. The rearrangement uses TRBV20-1 and TRBJ2-3; 11 bases align to TRBD2. The source of this sequence is a woman aged 40 to 55 with Graves' hyperthyroidism. Input material: blood. In nucleotides, the CDR3 is TGCAGTGCTAGTCTCGGGACTAGCGGAACAGATACGCAGTATTTT. Its protein is CSASLGTSGTDTQYF.